This entry describes one TCR beta chain. The data stem from a study of T and B cells in COVID-19 patients. Overall study context: Comorbidities linked to unfavorable COVID-19 outcome were present in about 90% of the 20 active-infection patients.

BIOMED2 TRB-A/B primer pools were used in multiplex TRB PCR. TCRdb itself ran the multiplex PCR reads through MiXCR, one entry per CDR3 protein. The repertoire consists of about 9,300 distinct CDR3 sequences, with 30% to 45% occurring once and the leading ten covering less than 60%. The CDR3 length is 16 residues. CDR1 and CDR2 (germline): GTSNPN, SVGIG (reference sequence). After removal of 2 bases from V and 4 bases from J, the junction contained 12 bases not matched to a gene. From blood, roughly 220-550 ng of genomic DNA served as TRB template. This clonotype was obtained from a human donor with active COVID-19. Input material: blood. The chain links TRBV30 to TRBJ1-1; 8 bases are a match to TRBD1. CDR3: CAWSPRTGNVGTEAFF. The CDR3 nucleotides read TGTGCCTGGAGTCCCCGGACAGGGAACGTAGGCACTGAAGCTTTCTTT.